This T cell receptor (beta chain) was identified in a study of early T cells in non-severe SARS-CoV-2 infection (dated by TCRdb to the early 2020s). Notes on the research overall: TCR sequencing used bulk RNA from unsorted whole blood, so alpha and beta chains could not be paired.

Set within a cohort of healthcare workers in London, UK, this nested case-control study involved weekly PCR testing of nasopharyngeal swabs along with blood sampling. Healthcare workers were recruited during the week of the UK lockdown, between 23 and 31 March 2020, and followed weekly for up to about 15 weeks. For this clonotype: What this receptor recognizes is not known. It has no much larger one-base neighbor in the sample; base qualities were not kept.

Libraries were prepared through 5' RACE. Sequencer: NextSeq 500. Unique molecular identifiers were attached to individual cDNA molecules in the TCR library protocol so that sequencing error and PCR bias could be corrected. TCR alpha and beta chains were both sequenced, and the abundances of alpha and beta sequences in each sample were closely correlated with each other. As for how the authors treated the data: Decombinator V4 was used to annotate TCR sequences for V gene, J gene and CDR3. TCRs were defined as expanded if a significant change between any two time points was detected under a Poisson model with p below 0.0001. TCR abundances were normalised to the total number of TCRs sequenced per sample and were expressed as counts per million. TRAV1-2 paired with TRAJ12, TRAJ20 or TRAJ33 defined MAIT TCRs, while TRAV10 paired with TRAJ18 defined iNKT TCRs. VDJdb, accessed 1 November 2021, was searched for CMV, EBV and SARS-CoV-2 annotated TCRs, excluding TCRs annotated for multiple antigens. Using fastp at Q25 and MiXCR, TCRdb reprocessed the public reads and kept productive beta chains. Records with the same CDR3 protein are collapsed into one entry carrying the most frequent genes and DNA. TCRdb's processing, not the study's, gives the V and J calls here. The sample data list about 20,000 distinct CDR3 sequences, and 4% to 5% of these were observed just once. Under 20% of the sample is held by the ten biggest clonotypes.

Sequences MNHNY (CDR1) and SVGAGI (CDR2) are obtained from the germline V gene (reference sequence). Spanning cysteine to phenylalanine, the CDR3 consists of 15 amino acids. This entry keeps only the CDR3 DNA: 45 bases, framed from base 1. V loses 8 bases, J loses 2 bases, and the germline ends lie 15 bases apart. The investigation overall reported the following: VDJdb matching was skewed toward anti-spike CD8 responses and likely underestimated virus-specific expansions, missing private and CD4 specificities.

The TCR originated in an adult who was a healthcare worker with PCR-confirmed SARS-CoV-2 infection or an uninfected control (not recorded which). The chain is made from TRBV6-6 and TRBJ2-2; the D gene is perhaps TRBD1 or TRBD2, as each covers 5 bases. The sequenced sample consisted of whole blood. In nucleotides, the sequence is TGTGCCAGCCGGGACGGAGCTTCCAACACCGGGGAGCTGTTTTTT. This gives the protein CASRDGASNTGELFF.